This T cell receptor beta chain stems from a study of OX40 agonist ivuxolimab in advanced cancers. Using immunoSEQ multiplex PCR, the repertoire was profiled, and TCRdb retains in-frame clones only, with some absent. The sample includes under 80,000 clones, about 88% of them seen just once. V dropped 6 bases and J dropped 0 bases, with 12 bases sitting between them. The CDR3 has 15 amino acids. Germline loops: CDR1 KGHSY, CDR2 FQNENV. This specimen was CD4+ or CD8+ T cells sorted from blood, taken in a trial of the OX40 agonist ivuxolimab. This receptor was obtained from an adult with an advanced solid tumor such as melanoma, head and neck, liver or kidney cancer. V usage is TRBV16 and J usage is TRBJ1-5; unclear D gene. The CDR3 loop is CASRRIGDSNQPQHF. The CDR3 DNA reads TGTGCCAGCAGACGGATCGGAGATAGCAATCAGCCCCAGCATTTT.